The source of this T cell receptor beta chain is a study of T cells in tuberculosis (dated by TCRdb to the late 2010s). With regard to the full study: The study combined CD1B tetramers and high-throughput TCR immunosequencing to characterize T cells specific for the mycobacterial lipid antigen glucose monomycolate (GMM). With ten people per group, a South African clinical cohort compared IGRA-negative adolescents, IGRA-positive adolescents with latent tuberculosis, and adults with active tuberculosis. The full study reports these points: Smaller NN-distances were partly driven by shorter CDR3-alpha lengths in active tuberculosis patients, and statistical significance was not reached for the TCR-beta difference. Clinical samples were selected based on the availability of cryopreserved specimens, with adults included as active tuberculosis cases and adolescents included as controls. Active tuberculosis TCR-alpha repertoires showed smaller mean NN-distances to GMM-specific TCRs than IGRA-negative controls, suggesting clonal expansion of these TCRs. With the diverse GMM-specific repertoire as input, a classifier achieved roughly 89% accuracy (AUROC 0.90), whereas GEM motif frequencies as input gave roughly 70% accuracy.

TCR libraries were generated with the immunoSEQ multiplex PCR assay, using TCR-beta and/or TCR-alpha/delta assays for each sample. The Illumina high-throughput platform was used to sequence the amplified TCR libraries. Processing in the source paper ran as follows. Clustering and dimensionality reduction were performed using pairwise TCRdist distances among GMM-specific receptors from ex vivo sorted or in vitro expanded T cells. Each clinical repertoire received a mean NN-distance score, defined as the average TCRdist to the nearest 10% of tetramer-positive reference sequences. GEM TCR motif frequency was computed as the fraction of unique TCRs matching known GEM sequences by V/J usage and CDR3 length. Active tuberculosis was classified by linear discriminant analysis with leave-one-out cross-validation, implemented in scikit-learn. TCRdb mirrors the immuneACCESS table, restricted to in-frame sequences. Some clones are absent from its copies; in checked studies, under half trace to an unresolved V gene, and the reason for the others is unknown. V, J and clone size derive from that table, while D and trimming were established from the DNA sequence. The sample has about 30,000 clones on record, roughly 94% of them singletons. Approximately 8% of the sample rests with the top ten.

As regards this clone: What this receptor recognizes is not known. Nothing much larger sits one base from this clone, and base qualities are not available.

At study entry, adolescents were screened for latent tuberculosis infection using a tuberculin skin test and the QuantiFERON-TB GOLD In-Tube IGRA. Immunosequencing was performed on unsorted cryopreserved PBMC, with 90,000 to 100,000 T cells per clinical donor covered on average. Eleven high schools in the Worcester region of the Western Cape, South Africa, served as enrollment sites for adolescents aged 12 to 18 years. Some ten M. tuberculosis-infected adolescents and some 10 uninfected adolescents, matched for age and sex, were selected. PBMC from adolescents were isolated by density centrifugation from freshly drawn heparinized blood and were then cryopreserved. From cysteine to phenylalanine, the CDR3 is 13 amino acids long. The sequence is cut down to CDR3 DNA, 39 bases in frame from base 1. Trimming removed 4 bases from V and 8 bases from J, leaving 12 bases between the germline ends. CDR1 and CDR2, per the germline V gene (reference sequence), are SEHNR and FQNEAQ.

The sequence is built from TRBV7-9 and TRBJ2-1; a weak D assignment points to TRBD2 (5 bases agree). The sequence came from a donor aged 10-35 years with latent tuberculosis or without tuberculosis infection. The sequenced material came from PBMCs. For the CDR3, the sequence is CASSSGGSYEQFF. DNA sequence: TGTGCCAGCAGCTCTGGAGGTAGCTATGAGCAGTTCTTC.